This is a list of T cell receptor beta chains from one sample in a study of T cell responses to AZD1222 COVID-19 vaccine. The protocol was immunoSEQ multiplex PCR, while the TCRdb copy is restricted to in-frame clones and leaves out a portion. The sample includes approximately 64,000 clones, 75% to 95% seen only once; the top ten take 6.3%. The source material was peripheral blood, sampled 28 days after the second dose of the MenACWY control vaccine. These receptor sequences come from an adult who received the MenACWY meningococcal vaccine as a control. The CDR3 runs from the conserved cysteine through the conserved F or W. D genes are given only for firm matches. Rows give clone size only sometimes, using once, few, many, or a class for an expanded clone.

clone_size	v_call	d_call	j_call	cdr3_nt	cdr3_aa
.	TRBV6-2/TRBV6-3	.	TRBJ2-2	TGTGCCAGCAGTAACCCGGGACTGGTTACCGGGGAGCTGTTTTTT	CASSNPGLVTGELFF
.	TRBV12-3/TRBV12-4	.	TRBJ1-4	TGTGCCAGCAGTCTTCTAGGGGTGCTGTTTTTT	CASSLLGVLFF
.	TRBV2	TRBD2	TRBJ2-1	TGTGCCAGCTGTAGCGGGAGAACTACCTACAATGAGCAGTTCTTC	CASCSGRTTYNEQFF
.	TRBV6-5	.	TRBJ2-2	TGTGCCAGCAGTCCTCCGTTTACCGGGGAGCTGTTTTTT	CASSPPFTGELFF
.	TRBV7-2	.	TRBJ2-7	TGTGCCAGCAGCCCACTAGGTTTCTACGAGCAGTACTTC	CASSPLGFYEQYF
.	TRBV6-6	.	TRBJ2-5	TGTGCCAGCAGTTACGGGGGGCAAGAGACCCAGTACTTC	CASSYGGQETQYF
.	TRBV7-2	.	TRBJ2-5	TGTGCCAGCAGCTTAGGCGCAGCGGTCCGCGAGACCCAGTACTTC	CASSLGAAVRETQYF
once	TRBV24-1	.	TRBJ1-4	TGTGCCACCAGTGGAGGGGCGTCGGCTAATGAAAAACTGTTTTTT	CATSGGASANEKLFF
.	TRBV7-9	.	TRBJ1-4	TGTGCCAGCAGCGTTCCCGGGGTAAATGAAAAACTGTTTTTT	CASSVPGVNEKLFF
.	TRBV2	.	TRBJ1-1	TGTGCCAGCAGTGAACAGGGGTCGGGCACTGAAGCTTTCTTT	CASSEQGSGTEAFF
.	TRBV15	TRBD1	TRBJ1-3	TGTGCCACCAGCTCCAAAAGGGGACAGGGTGGTTCAGGCACCATATATTTT	CATSSKRGQGGSGTIYF
.	TRBV19	.	TRBJ2-5	TGTGCCAGTAGTAGCGGGGACCAAGAGACCCAGTACTTC	CASSSGDQETQYF
.	TRBV29-1	TRBD2	TRBJ2-2	TGCAGCGTTGAAGAAATAGCGGGAGTCGCCGGGGAGCTGTTTTTT	CSVEEIAGVAGELFF
.	TRBV6-5	.	TRBJ2-7	TGTGCCAGCAGTTACTCGAAAGTCTACGAGCAGTACTTC	CASSYSKVYEQYF
.	TRBV19	TRBD2	TRBJ2-3	TGTGCCAGTAGTATCCCCACTAGCGGGAAGGGTGGAGATACGCAGTATTTT	CASSIPTSGKGGDTQYF
.	TRBV6-2/TRBV6-3	.	TRBJ2-1	TGTGCCAGCAGTTACGGGAGTTCCAATGAGCAGTTCTTC	CASSYGSSNEQFF
once	TRBV20-1	.	TRBJ1-4	TGCAGTGCTAAACAGGGTGAAAAACTGTTTTTT	CSAKQGEKLFF
.	TRBV12-3/TRBV12-4	.	TRBJ2-4	TGTGCCAGCAGTTTAAAAGGGATAAACATTCAGTACTTC	CASSLKGINIQYF
.	TRBV14	.	TRBJ2-2	TGTGCCAGCAGCCAAGATGCGACCTGGCGGGGGAACACCGGGGAGCTGTTTTTT	CASSQDATWRGNTGELFF
.	TRBV5-1	TRBD2	TRBJ2-2	TGCGCCAGCAGCTTGGTGGCTAGCGGGACCTGGGGGACCGGGGAGCTGTTTTTT	CASSLVASGTWGTGELFF
.	TRBV28	TRBD2	TRBJ2-5	TGTGCCAGCAGTTCGGCGGGAGAGGAGACCCAGTACTTC	CASSSAGEETQYF
.	TRBV4-2	TRBD1	TRBJ1-1	TGTGCCAGCCGGGGACAGGGGAACACTGAAGCTTTCTTT	CASRGQGNTEAFF
few	TRBV5-5	.	TRBJ2-4	TGTGCCAGCAGCCCCCCTTCGATCGGTTCCAAAAACATTCAGTACTTC	CASSPPSIGSKNIQYF
.	TRBV5-4	TRBD2	TRBJ2-2	TGTGCCAGCAGCCGGGGACTAGCGGGAGGGCTCAACACCGGGGAGCTGTTTTTT	CASSRGLAGGLNTGELFF
.	TRBV19	.	TRBJ2-6	TGTGCCAGTAGTATCGGGATTCCCGGGGCCAACGTCCTGACTTTC	CASSIGIPGANVLTF
once	TRBV27	.	TRBJ2-2	TGTGCCAGCAGTTGGGTCAGGGAGGTTCCCGGGGAGCTGTTTTTT	CASSWVREVPGELFF
.	TRBV2	TRBD1	TRBJ2-6	TGTGCCAGCAGTGTACAGGGGCCAGGGGCCAACGTCCTGACTTTC	CASSVQGPGANVLTF
.	TRBV9	.	TRBJ2-1	TGTGCCAGCAGCGTAGGTGGCGGGTGGGTAAACAATGAGCAGTTCTTC	CASSVGGGWVNNEQFF
.	TRBV1	.	TRBJ2-5	TGCACCAGCAGCCTAAGGGAGACCCAGTACTTC	CTSSLRETQYF
.	TRBV2	TRBD1	TRBJ1-2	TGTGCCAGCAGTGAAGCTGGGACAGAGTATGGCTACACCTTC	CASSEAGTEYGYTF
few	TRBV19	.	TRBJ2-2	TGTGCCAGCCATGCTTCGCGGCAGGGCACCGGGGAGCTGTTTTTT	CASHASRQGTGELFF
.	TRBV7-2	TRBD2	TRBJ2-1	TGTGCCAGCAGCTCACAGACTAGCGTCAACTACAATGAGCAGTTCTTC	CASSSQTSVNYNEQFF
.	TRBV6-2/TRBV6-3	.	TRBJ2-1	TGTGCCAGCAGTTATCACCCCGGAGAGCAGTTCTTC	CASSYHPGEQFF
.	TRBV7-6	.	TRBJ1-6	TGTGCCAGCAGCCAACAACAGAATTCACCCCTCCACTTT	CASSQQQNSPLHF
.	TRBV4-2	.	TRBJ2-3	TGTGCCAGCAGCCAAGAGGGACGATTAAGCACAGATACGCAGTATTTT	CASSQEGRLSTDTQYF
.	TRBV21-1	.	TRBJ2-2	TGTGCCAGCAGCACGCTGACTAGCGGGAGAAGCACCGGGGAGCTGTTTTTT	CASSTLTSGRSTGELFF
.	TRBV5-1	.	TRBJ2-5	TGCGCCAGCAGCCCGACAGTCCAAGAGACCCAGTACTTC	CASSPTVQETQYF
.	TRBV19	.	TRBJ1-5	TGTGCCAGTAGGCTACAGGGCGTGGGGAACAATCAGCCCCAGCATTTT	CASRLQGVGNNQPQHF
.	TRBV7-2	.	TRBJ2-3	TGTGCCAGCAGCTTAGAGTCCGGGACGTCCGATCAGTATTTT	CASSLESGTSDQYF
.	TRBV5-1	TRBD1	TRBJ1-1	TGCGCCAGCAGCTTGGTGGCCAGAGACAGGGAAGCTGCCATGAACACTGAAGCTTTCTTT	CASSLVARDREAAMNTEAFF
.	TRBV19	TRBD1	TRBJ1-5	TGTGCCTCCGGGACAGAACACTATAGCAATCAGCCCCAGCATTTT	CASGTEHYSNQPQHF
once	TRBV4-1	.	TRBJ1-1	TGCGCCAGCAGCCGGGAAGGGCAAATATTTGAAGCTTTCTTT	CASSREGQIFEAFF
.	TRBV2	TRBD2	TRBJ2-1	TGTGCCAGCAGTGTGGTTACGCGGGAGTCAATCTACAATGAGCAGTTCTTC	CASSVVTRESIYNEQFF
.	TRBV10-1	.	TRBJ2-7	TGCGCCAGCAAGGGCGAAGGGAGGGGGGACGAGCAGTACTTC	CASKGEGRGDEQYF
.	TRBV19	TRBD2	TRBJ2-1	TGTGCCAGTCAGCCGGGACTACGATACAATGAGCAGTTCTTC	CASQPGLRYNEQFF
.	TRBV5-4	.	TRBJ2-7	TGTGCCAGCAGCTATGAAGCGGTTTCGGCCGAGCAGTACTTC	CASSYEAVSAEQYF
.	TRBV28	.	TRBJ2-7	TGTGCCAGCAGTTTGATCGCCTACGAGCAGTACTTC	CASSLIAYEQYF
medium-sized	TRBV2	.	TRBJ2-7	TGTGCCAGCAGTGAAGGGCTAGCGTCGACTTACGAGCAGTACTTC	CASSEGLASTYEQYF
.	TRBV13	.	TRBJ2-5	TGTGCCAGCAGCCGGGGATGGGAAGAGACCCAGTACTTC	CASSRGWEETQYF
.	TRBV6-5	.	TRBJ2-4	TGTGCCAGCAGCTCGGTGGGAGGAAACATTCAGTACTTC	CASSSVGGNIQYF
.	TRBV5-1	.	TRBJ2-3	TGCGCCAGCAGATCAACTAGTGGATCGGATACGCAGTATTTT	CASRSTSGSDTQYF
once	TRBV10-2	.	TRBJ2-5	TGCGCCAGCAGTGACGGTCCAGGGTTCGAGACCCAGTACTTC	CASSDGPGFETQYF
.	TRBV6-2/TRBV6-3	.	TRBJ2-1	TGTGCCAGCAGTACCCCGGGGCAGGGGAAAAAGTTCTTC	CASSTPGQGKKFF
.	TRBV28	TRBD1	TRBJ1-1	TGTGCCAGCGGGCGGGGACAGAGAACGAACACTGAAGCTTTCTTT	CASGRGQRTNTEAFF
.	TRBV23-1	TRBD2	TRBJ2-7	TGCGCCAGCAGTCATACCGCCGTGAGACTAGCGGGCCTTATAGGAGGAGGGGGGTGGGAGCAGTACTTC	CASSHTAVRLAGLIGGGGWEQYF
.	TRBV5-1	.	TRBJ2-1	TGCGCCAGCAGCTATTCCAATGAGCAGTTCTTC	CASSYSNEQFF
.	TRBV28	TRBD1	TRBJ1-5	TGTGCCAGCAGTCAAGGCAGGGGGCGTCAGCCCCAGCATTTT	CASSQGRGRQPQHF